The clone carrying this T cell receptor (beta chain) has just a few counts. These data are taken from a study of T-cell memory formation after mild COVID-19. TCRdb re-called the 5' RACE reads through MiXCR, storing one row per CDR3 protein. There are more than 110,000 distinct CDR3 sequences in the sample; 14% occur only once, and more than 25% lies in the top ten. The specimen was PBMCs or a T cell subset sorted from them (not recorded which). This clonotype originated in an adult woman who had mild COVID-19 (a few samples of this study predate the infection). Cell type and time point are not known.

The CDR3 sequence: CASSLTPAYVPGVYNEQFF. The CDR3 DNA is TGTGCCAGCAGCCTAACACCCGCATACGTACCAGGAGTATACAATGAGCAGTTCTTC. The chain has TRBV7-2 and TRBJ2-1; no clear D. The CDR3 has 19 residues. Trimming removed 5 bases from V and 4 bases from J, with 27 bases in between. Germline-derived CDR1 and CDR2 are SGHTA and FQGNSA.